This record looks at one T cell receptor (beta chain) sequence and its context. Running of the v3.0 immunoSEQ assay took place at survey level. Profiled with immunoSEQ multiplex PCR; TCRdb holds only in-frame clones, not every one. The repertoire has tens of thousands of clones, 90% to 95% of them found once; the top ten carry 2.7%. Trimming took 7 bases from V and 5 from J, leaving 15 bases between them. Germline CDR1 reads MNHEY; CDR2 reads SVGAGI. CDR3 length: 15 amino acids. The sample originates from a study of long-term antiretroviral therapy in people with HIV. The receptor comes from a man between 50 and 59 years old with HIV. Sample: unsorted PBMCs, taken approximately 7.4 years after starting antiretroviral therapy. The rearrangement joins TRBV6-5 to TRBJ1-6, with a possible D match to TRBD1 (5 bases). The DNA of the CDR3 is TGTGCCAGCAATACAGGATTCCGTGATAATTCACCCCTCCACTTT. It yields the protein CASNTGFRDNSPLHF.